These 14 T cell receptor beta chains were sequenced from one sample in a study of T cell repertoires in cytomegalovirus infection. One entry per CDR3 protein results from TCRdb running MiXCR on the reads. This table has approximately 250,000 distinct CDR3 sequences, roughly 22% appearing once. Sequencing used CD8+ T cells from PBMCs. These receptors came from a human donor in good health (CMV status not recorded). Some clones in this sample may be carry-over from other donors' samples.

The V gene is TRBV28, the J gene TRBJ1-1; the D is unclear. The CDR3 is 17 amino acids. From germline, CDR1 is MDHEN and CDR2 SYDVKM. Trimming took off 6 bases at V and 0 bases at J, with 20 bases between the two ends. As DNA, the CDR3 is TGTGCCAGCAGCCTATTTATCACGGGGAACATGAACACTGAAGCTTTCTTT. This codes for CASSLFITGNMNTEAFF. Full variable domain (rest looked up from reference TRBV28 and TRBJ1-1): DVKVTQSSRYLVKRTGEKVFLECVQDMDHENMFWYRQDPGLGLRLIYFSYDVKMKEKGDIPEGYSVSREKKERFSLILESASTNQTSMYLCASSLFITGNMNTEAFFGQGTRLTVV.

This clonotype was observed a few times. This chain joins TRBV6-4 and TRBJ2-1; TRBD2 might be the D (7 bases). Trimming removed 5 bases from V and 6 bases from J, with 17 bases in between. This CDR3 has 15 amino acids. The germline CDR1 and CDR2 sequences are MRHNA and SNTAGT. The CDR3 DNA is TGTGCCAGCAGTCAGGGAGGGGGGGGCAGCAATGAGCAGTTCTTC. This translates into CASSQGGGGSNEQFF.

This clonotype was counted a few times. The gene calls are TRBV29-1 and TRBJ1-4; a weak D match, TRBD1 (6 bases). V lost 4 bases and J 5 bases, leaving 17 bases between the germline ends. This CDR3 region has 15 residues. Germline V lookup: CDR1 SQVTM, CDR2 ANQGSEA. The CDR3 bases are TGCAGCGTTGGAGGTGGAAGGGGGTTGAATGAAAAACTGTTTTTT. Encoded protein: CSVGGGRGLNEKLFF.

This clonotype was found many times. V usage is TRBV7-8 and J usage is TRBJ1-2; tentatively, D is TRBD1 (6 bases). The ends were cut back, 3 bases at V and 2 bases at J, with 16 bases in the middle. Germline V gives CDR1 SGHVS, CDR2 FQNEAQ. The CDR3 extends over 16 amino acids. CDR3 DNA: TGTGCCAGCAGCTTGGCCCTGGACAGTCAAAACTATGGCTACACCTTC. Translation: CASSLALDSQNYGYTF.

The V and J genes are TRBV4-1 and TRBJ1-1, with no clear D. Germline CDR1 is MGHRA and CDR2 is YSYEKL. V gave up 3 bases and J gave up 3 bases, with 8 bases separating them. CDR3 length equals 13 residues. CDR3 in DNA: TGCGCCAGCAGCCAGGGCTTCGACACTGAAGCTTTCTTT. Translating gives CASSQGFDTEAFF.

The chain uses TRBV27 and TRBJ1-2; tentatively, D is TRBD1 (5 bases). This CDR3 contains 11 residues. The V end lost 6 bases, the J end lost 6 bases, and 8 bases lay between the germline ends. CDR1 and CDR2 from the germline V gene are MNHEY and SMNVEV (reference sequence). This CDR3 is CASRWGDGYTF. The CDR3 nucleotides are TGTGCCAGCAGATGGGGGGATGGCTACACCTTC.

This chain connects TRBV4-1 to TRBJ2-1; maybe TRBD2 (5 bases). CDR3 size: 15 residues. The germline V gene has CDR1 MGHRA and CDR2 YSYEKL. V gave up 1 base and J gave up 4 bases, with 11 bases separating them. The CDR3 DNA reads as TGCGCCAGCAGCCAAGCCCCCCCGGGGTACAATGAGCAGTTCTTC. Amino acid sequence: CASSQAPPGYNEQFF.

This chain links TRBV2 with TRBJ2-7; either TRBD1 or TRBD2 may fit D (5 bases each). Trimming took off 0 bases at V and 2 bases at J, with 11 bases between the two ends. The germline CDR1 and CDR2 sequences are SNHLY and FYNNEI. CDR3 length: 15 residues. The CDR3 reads CASSEAVGTTYEQYF. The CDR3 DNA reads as TGTGCCAGCAGTGAAGCCGTGGGGACCACCTACGAGCAGTACTTC.

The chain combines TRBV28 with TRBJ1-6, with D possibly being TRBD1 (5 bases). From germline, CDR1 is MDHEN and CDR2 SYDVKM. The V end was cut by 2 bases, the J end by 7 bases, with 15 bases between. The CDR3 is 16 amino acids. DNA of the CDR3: TGTGCCAGCAGTTTAGAGGGGTTTTTGGCCAATTCACCCCTCCACTTT. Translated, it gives CASSLEGFLANSPLHF.

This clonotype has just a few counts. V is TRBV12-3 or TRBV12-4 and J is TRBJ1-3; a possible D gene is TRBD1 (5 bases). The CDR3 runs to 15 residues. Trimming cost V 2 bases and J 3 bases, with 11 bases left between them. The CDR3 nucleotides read TGTGCCAGCAGTTTAATGGCGGGGCATGGAAACACCATATATTTT. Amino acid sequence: CASSLMAGHGNTIYF.

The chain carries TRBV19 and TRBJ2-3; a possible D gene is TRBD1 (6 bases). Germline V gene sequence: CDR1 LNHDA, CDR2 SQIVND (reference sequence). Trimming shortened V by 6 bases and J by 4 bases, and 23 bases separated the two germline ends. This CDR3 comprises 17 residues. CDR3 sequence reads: CASRETRYRVKADTQYF. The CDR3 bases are TGTGCCAGTAGGGAGACGAGGTACAGGGTAAAGGCAGATACGCAGTATTTT.

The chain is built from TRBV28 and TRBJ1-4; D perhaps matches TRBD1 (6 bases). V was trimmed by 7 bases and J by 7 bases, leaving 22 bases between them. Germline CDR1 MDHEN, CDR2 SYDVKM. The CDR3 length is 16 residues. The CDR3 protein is CASTPTEVGGAEKLFF. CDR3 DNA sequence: TGTGCCAGCACCCCTACTGAGGTAGGGGGTGCTGAAAAACTGTTTTTT. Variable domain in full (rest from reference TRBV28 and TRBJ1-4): DVKVTQSSRYLVKRTGEKVFLECVQDMDHENMFWYRQDPGLGLRLIYFSYDVKMKEKGDIPEGYSVSREKKERFSLILESASTNQTSMYLCASTPTEVGGAEKLFFGSGTQLSVL.

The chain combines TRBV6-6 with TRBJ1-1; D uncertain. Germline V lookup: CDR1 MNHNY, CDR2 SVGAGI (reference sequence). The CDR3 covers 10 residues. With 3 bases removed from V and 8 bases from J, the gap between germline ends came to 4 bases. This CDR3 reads CASSYMEAFF. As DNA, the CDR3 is TGTGCCAGCAGTTATATGGAAGCTTTCTTT.

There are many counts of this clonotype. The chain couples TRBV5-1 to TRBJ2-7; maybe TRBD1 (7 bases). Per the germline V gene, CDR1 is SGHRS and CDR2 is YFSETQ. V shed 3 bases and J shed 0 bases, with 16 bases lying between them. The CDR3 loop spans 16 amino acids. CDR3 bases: TGCGCCAGCAGCTCGAGTACAGGGGACTCCTCCTACGAGCAGTACTTC. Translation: CASSSSTGDSSYEQYF.